The 16 T cell receptor beta chains given below trace back to one sample, sequenced in a study of T cell responses to AZD1222 COVID-19 vaccine. Profiling relied on immunoSEQ multiplex PCR, and the TCRdb table lists in-frame clones only, not all of them. Of more than 100,000 clones in the sample, around nine tenths were seen once. The source material was peripheral blood, sampled on day 0 of AZD1222 vaccination. These receptors all stem from an adult in good health.

This clone has a handful of counts. This sequence joins TRBV3-1 (or the pseudogene TRBV3-2) and TRBJ1-5; D ambiguous. The V gene's germline CDR1 is LGHDT and CDR2 YNNKEL (reference sequence). This CDR3 region has 14 residues. Trimming shortened V by 6 bases and J by 2 bases, and 11 bases separated the two germline ends. For the CDR3, the DNA is TGTGCCAGCAGTCATGGTCTGGGCAATCAGCCCCAGCATTTT. This sequence encodes CASSHGLGNQPQHF.

Written as DNA, the CDR3 is TGTGCCAGCAACCCGCGAGAGCAGTACTTC. Its translation is CASNPREQYF. This chain uses TRBV5-5 with TRBJ2-7; no clear D gene. The CDR3 runs to 10 residues. The germline gives CDR1 SGHKS, CDR2 YYEKEE (reference sequence). The germline V and J ends were trimmed by 6 bases and 7 bases, with 8 bases remaining between them.

The J gene is TRBJ2-1, the V gene TRBV2; D remains ambiguous. Trimming cost V 6 bases and J 7 bases, with 10 bases left between them. CDR3 length equals 12 residues. The germline gives CDR1 SNHLY, CDR2 FYNNEI. The CDR3 sequence: CASRGDGNEQFF. The DNA for the CDR3 is TGTGCCAGCAGAGGCGACGGGAATGAGCAGTTCTTC.

The chain employs TRBV5-1 and TRBJ2-2; 11 positions agree with TRBD2. The CDR3 has 18 amino acids. In germline, CDR1 is SGHRS, CDR2 YFSETQ. V lost 0 bases and J lost 0; bases outside the gene matches: 4. The CDR3 is CASSLAIAGGPNTGELFF. The DNA for the CDR3 is TGCGCCAGCAGCTTGGCCATAGCGGGGGGGCCGAACACCGGGGAGCTGTTTTTT.

The chain links TRBV12-3 or TRBV12-4 to TRBJ1-4; D call uncertain. Trimming took off 6 bases at V and 4 bases at J, with 3 bases between the two ends. The CDR3 totals 11 residues. Here the CDR3 DNA reads TGTGCCAGCAGATATAATGAAAAACTGTTTTTT. Its protein is CASRYNEKLFF.

The chain uses TRBV6-5 and TRBJ1-1; D perhaps matches TRBD1 (6 bases). Per the germline V gene, CDR1 is MNHEY and CDR2 is SVGAGI. V was shortened by 4 bases and J by 5 bases, with 11 bases between the two germline ends. The length of the CDR3 is 13 residues. The CDR3 region has the DNA TGTGCCAGCAGTTTCACAGGGCTAACTGAAGCTTTCTTT. It encodes CASSFTGLTEAFF.

This chain links TRBV9 with TRBJ2-3; 7 bases map to TRBD2. The CDR3 is 15 residues long. The V gene's germline CDR1 is SGDLS and CDR2 YYNGEE. The V and J ends lost 2 bases and 0 bases, in that order; junction bases with no gene match: 3. The CDR3 bases are TGTGCCAGCAGCGTGGCTAGCGGAAGCACAGATACGCAGTATTTT. Translation gives CASSVASGSTDTQYF.

CDR3 in DNA: TGTGCCAGCAGCCAGAAGGGATCCCACGAGCAGTACTTC. Amino acid sequence: CASSQKGSHEQYF. The V gene is TRBV3-1 (or the pseudogene TRBV3-2), the J gene TRBJ2-7; no clear D gene. The CDR3 is 13 amino acids. V gave up 3 bases and J gave up 5 bases, with 11 bases separating them. Per the germline V gene, CDR1 is LGHDT and CDR2 is YNNKEL (reference sequence).

The rearrangement links TRBV7-9 to TRBJ1-1; D unclear. Germline loops: CDR1 SEHNR, CDR2 FQNEAQ (reference sequence). The CDR3 is made up of 14 amino acids. V shed 7 bases and J shed 5 bases, with 17 bases lying between them. CDR3 loop: CASNRAGGETEAFF. Here the CDR3 DNA reads TGTGCCAGCAACCGAGCAGGAGGTGAAACTGAAGCTTTCTTT.

Notes on this clone: The sample carries other DNA sequences with the same CDR3. This sequence joins TRBV5-1 and TRBJ2-1; 10 nucleotides line up with TRBD2. This CDR3 contains 13 residues. Germline CDR1 SGHRS, CDR2 YFSETQ. The V and J ends lost 7 bases and 3 bases, in that order; junction bases with no gene match: 1. CDR3 coding DNA: TGCGCCAGCTCTAGCGGGGGCTACAATGAGCAGTTCTTC. It codes for CASSSGGYNEQFF.

CDR3 in DNA: TGTGCCAGCAGCTTAGACGAATTCGAGCGCTACTCCTACAATGAGCAGTTCTTC. Residues: CASSLDEFERYSYNEQFF. V usage is TRBV11-2 and J usage is TRBJ2-1; D unclear. V lost 0 bases, J lost 0 bases, and 15 bases lay in between. Germline CDR1 is SGHAT and CDR2 is FQNNGV. CDR3 length equals 18 residues. The whole variable domain, filled in from reference TRBV11-2 and TRBJ2-1, reads EAGVAQSPRYKIIEKRQSVAFWCNPISGHATLYWYQQILGQGPKLLIQFQNNGVVDDSQLPKDRFSAERLKGVDSTLKIQPAKLEDSAVYLCASSLDEFERYSYNEQFFGPGTRLTVL.

The chain joins TRBV7-9 to TRBJ1-1, with D possibly TRBD1 on 6 matching bases. The CDR3 has 15 residues. Per germline, CDR1 SEHNR and CDR2 FQNEAQ (reference sequence). Deletions cut 5 bases from V and 3 bases from J, with 16 bases between. The CDR3 nucleotides are TGTGCCAGCAGCCTAAGGGGATCAGGGGACACTGAAGCTTTCTTT. Translated, it gives CASSLRGSGDTEAFF.

This clone was detected only once. CDR3: CASSQEARSGSTDTQYF. CDR3 sequence (DNA): TGTGCCAGCAGCCAAGAGGCCCGGTCAGGGAGCACAGATACGCAGTATTTT. The chain is built from TRBV14 and TRBJ2-3; D might be TRBD1 (5 bases). Germline V gene lookup returns CDR1 SGHDN and CDR2 FVKESK. V was clipped by 0 bases and J by 0 bases, with 13 bases between them. The CDR3 has 17 residues.

The chain combines TRBV6-1 with TRBJ1-2; D gene unclear. This CDR3 is 15 amino acids long. V lost 0 bases, J lost 5 bases, and 13 bases lay in between. Per the germline V gene, CDR1 is MNHNS and CDR2 is SASEGT. The CDR3 DNA sequence: TGTGCCAGCAGTGAAGCGCTTGGCAAAACTTATGGCTACACCTTC. It codes for CASSEALGKTYGYTF.

The rearrangement links TRBV12-3 or TRBV12-4 to TRBJ2-1; no clear D. V lost 6 bases and J 5 bases, leaving 11 bases between the germline ends. The CDR3 is 13 amino acids. The CDR3 reads CASSLVPDNEQFF. In nucleotides, the CDR3 is TGTGCCAGCAGCCTTGTCCCGGACAATGAGCAGTTCTTC.

The rearrangement joins TRBV28 to TRBJ2-7; a weak D match, TRBD2 (6 bases). Trimming removed 6 bases at V and 2 bases at J, with 17 bases between. The CDR3 loop spans 15 amino acids. Germline-derived CDR1 and CDR2 are MDHEN and SYDVKM. CDR3 sequence (DNA): TGTGCCAGCAGCCCCGGGGGAGGCCTTACCTACGAGCAGTACTTC. Translated, it gives CASSPGGGLTYEQYF.